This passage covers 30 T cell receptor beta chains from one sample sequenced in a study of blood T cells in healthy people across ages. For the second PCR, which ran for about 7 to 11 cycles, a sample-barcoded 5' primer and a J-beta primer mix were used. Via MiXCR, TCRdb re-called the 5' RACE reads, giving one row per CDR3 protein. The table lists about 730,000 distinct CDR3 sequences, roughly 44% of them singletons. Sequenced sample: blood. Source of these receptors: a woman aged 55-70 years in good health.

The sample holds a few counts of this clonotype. The CDR3 is CATSDSGAARNEQYF. DNA of the CDR3: TGTGCCACCAGTGATTCAGGGGCCGCTCGGAACGAGCAGTACTTC. This rearrangement joins TRBV24-1 to TRBJ2-7, with D possibly matching TRBD1 (6 bases). Trimming cost V 2 bases and J 5 bases, with 15 bases left between them. The germline CDR1 and CDR2 sequences are KGHDR and SFDVKD. CDR3 size: 15 residues.

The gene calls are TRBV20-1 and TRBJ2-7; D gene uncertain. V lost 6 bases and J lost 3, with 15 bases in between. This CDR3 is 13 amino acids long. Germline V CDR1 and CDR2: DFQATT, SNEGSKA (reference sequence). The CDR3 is CSALASPFYEQYF. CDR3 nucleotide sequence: TGCAGTGCGCTGGCCAGTCCATTCTACGAGCAGTACTTC.

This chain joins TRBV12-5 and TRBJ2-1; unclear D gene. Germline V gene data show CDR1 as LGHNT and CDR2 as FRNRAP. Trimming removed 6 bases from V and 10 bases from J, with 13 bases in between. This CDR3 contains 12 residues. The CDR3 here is CASGGASIEQFF. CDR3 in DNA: TGTGCTAGTGGAGGCGCTTCGATAGAGCAGTTCTTC.

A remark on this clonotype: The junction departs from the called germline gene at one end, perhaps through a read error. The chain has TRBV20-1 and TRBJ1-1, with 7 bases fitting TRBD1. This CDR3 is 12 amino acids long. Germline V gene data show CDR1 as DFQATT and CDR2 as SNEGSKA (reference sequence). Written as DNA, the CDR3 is TGCTGTGCCGCCATGACAGGGTCTGGAGCTTTCTTT. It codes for CCAAMTGSGAFF.

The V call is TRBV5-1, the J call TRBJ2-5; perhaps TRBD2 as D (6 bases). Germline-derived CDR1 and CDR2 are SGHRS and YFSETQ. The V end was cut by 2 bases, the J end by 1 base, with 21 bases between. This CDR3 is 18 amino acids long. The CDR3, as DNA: TGCGCCAGCAGCTTCCTGCCCCGAACTAGCCCCCTCCAAGAGACCCAGTACTTC. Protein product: CASSFLPRTSPLQETQYF.

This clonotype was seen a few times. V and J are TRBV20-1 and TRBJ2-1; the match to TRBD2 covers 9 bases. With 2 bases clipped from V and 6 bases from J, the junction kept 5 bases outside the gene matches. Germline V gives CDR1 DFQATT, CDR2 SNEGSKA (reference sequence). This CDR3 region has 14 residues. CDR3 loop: CSARRASGTNEQFF. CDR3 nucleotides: TGCAGTGCTAGAAGGGCTAGCGGGACCAATGAGCAGTTCTTC.

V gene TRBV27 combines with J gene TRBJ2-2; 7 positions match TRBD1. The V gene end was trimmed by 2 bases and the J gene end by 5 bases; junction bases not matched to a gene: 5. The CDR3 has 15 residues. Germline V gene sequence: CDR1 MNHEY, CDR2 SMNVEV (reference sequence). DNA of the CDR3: TGTGCCAGCAGTTTACTGGGACAGAGAACCGGGGAGCTGTTTTTT. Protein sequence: CASSLLGQRTGELFF.

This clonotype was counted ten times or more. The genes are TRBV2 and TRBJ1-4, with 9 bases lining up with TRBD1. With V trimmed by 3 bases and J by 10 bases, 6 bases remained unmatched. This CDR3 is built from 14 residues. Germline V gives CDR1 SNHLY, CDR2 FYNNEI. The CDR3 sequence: CASSETGGSGKLFF. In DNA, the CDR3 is TGTGCCAGCAGTGAGACAGGGGGATCCGGAAAACTGTTTTTT. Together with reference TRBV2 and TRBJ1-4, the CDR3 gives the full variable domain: EPEVTQTPSHQVTQMGQEVILRCVPISNHLYFYWYRQILGQKVEFLVSFYNNEISEKSEIFDDQFSVERPDGSNFTLKIRSTKLEDSAMYFCASSETGGSGKLFFGSGTQLSVL.

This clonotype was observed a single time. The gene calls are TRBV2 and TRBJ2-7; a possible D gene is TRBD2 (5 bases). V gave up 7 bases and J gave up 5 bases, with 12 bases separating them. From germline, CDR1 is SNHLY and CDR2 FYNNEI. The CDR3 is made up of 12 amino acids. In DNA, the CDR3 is TGTGCCAGCAAGCCCAGCGGCGACGAGCAGTACTTC. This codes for CASKPSGDEQYF.

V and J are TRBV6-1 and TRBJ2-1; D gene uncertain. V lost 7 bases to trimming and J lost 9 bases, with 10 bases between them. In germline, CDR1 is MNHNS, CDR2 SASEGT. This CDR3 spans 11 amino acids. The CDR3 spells CASTYSLEQFF. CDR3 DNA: TGTGCCAGCACCTACTCTCTTGAGCAGTTCTTC.

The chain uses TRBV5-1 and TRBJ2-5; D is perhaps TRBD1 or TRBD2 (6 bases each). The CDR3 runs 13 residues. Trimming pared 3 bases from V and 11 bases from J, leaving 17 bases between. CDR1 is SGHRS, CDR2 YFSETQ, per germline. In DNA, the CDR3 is TGCGCCAGCAGCTATACAGGGTCCCGGGAGCAGTACTTC. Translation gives CASSYTGSREQYF.

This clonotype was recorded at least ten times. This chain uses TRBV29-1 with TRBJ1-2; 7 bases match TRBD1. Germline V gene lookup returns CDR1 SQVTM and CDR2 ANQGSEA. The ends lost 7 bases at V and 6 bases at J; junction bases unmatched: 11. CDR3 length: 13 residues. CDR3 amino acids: CSADPTGVDGYTF. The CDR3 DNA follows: TGCAGCGCCGATCCCACAGGGGTGGATGGCTACACCTTC. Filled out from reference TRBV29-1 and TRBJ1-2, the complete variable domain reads SAVISQKPSRDICQRGTSLTIQCQVDSQVTMMFWYRQQPGQSLTLIATANQGSEATYESGFVIDKFPISRPNLTFSTLTVSNMSPEDSSIYLCSADPTGVDGYTFGSGTRLTVV.

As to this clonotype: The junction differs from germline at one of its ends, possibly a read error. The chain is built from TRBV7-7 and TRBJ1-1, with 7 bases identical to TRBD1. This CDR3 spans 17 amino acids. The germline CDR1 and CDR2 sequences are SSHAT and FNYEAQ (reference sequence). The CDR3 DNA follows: TGTGCTAGCAGCTTAGATCGAAGGGGACAGCAGAACACTGAAGCTTTCTTT. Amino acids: CASSLDRRGQQNTEAFF.

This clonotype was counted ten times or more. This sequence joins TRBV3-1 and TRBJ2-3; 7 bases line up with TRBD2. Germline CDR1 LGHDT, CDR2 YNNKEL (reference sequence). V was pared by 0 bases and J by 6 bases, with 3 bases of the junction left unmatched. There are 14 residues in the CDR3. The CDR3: CASSQDTSADTQYF. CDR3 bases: TGTGCCAGCAGCCAAGACACTAGCGCCGATACGCAGTATTTT.

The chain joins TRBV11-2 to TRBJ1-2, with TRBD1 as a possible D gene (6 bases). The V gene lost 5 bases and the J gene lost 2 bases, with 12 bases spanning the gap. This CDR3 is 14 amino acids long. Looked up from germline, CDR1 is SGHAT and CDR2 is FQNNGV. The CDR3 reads CASSVTGPNYGYTF. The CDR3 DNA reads TGTGCCAGCAGCGTTACAGGGCCGAACTATGGCTACACCTTC.

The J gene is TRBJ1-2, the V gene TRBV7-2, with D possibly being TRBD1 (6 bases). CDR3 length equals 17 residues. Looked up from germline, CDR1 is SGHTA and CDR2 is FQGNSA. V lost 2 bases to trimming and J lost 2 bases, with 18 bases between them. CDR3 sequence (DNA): TGTGCCAGCAGCTTACTATTCTCGGGGGGCACCAACTATGGCTACACCTTC. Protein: CASSLLFSGGTNYGYTF.

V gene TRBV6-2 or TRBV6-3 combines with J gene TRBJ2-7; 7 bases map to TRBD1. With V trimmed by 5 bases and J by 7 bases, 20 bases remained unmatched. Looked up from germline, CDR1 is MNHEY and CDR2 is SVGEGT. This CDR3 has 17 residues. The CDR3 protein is CASSDRTWSRGWDEQYF. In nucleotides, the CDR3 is TGTGCCAGCAGTGACCGGACGTGGAGCAGGGGGTGGGATGAGCAGTACTTC.

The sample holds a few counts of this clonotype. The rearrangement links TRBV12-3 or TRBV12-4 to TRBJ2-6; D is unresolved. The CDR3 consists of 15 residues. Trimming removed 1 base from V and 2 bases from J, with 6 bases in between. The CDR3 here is CASSLGFPGANVLTF. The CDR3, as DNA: TGTGCCAGCAGTTTAGGGTTCCCTGGGGCCAACGTCCTGACTTTC.

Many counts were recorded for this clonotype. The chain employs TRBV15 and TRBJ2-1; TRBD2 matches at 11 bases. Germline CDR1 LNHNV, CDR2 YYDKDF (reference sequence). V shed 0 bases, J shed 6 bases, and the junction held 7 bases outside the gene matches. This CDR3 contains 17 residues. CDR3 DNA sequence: TGTGCCACCAGCAGAGAGGTTAGGCTAGCGGGGGGCAATGAGCAGTTCTTC. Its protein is CATSREVRLAGGNEQFF. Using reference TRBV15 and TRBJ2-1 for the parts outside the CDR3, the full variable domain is DAMVIQNPRYQVTQFGKPVTLSCSQTLNHNVMYWYQQKSSQAPKLLFHYYDKDFNNEADTPDNFQSRRPNTSFCFLDIRSPGLGDTAMYLCATSREVRLAGGNEQFFGPGTRLTVL.

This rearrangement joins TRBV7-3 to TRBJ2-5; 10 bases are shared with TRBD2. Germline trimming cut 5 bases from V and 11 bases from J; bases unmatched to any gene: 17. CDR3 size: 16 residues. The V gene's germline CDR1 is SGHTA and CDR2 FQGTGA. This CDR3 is CASSRGGLAGDNEQYF. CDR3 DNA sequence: TGTGCCAGCAGCCGGGGAGGCCTAGCGGGAGATAATGAGCAGTACTTC.

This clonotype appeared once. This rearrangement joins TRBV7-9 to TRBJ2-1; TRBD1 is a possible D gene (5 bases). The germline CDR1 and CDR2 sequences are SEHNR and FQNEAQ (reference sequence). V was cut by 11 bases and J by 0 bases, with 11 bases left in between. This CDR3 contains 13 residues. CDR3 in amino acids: CADSFSSYNEQFF. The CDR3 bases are TGTGCCGACAGCTTTAGCTCCTACAATGAGCAGTTCTTC.

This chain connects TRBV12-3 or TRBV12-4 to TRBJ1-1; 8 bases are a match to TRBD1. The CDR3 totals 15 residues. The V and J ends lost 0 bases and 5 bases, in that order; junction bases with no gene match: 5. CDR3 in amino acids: CASSLASGGRTEAFF. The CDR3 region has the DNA TGTGCCAGCAGTTTAGCGTCAGGGGGCCGAACTGAAGCTTTCTTT.

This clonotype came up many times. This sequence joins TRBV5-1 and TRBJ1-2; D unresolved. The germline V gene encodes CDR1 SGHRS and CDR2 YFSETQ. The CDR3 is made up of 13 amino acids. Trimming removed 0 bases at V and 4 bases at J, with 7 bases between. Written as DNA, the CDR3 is TGCGCCAGCAGCTTGGACCGGTCCTATGGCTACACCTTC. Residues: CASSLDRSYGYTF.

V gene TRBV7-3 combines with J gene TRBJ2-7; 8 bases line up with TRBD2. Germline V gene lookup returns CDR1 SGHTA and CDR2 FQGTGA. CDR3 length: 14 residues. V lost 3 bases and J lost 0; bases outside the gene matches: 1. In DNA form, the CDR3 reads TGTGCCAGCAGCTTTAGCGGGGACTCCTACGAGCAGTACTTC. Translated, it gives CASSFSGDSYEQYF.

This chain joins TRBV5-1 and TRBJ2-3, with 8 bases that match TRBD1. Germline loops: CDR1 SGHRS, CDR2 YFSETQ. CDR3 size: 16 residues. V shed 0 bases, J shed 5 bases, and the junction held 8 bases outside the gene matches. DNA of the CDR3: TGCGCCAGCAGCTTGGCGGACAGGGTGAGTGGAGATACGCAGTATTTT. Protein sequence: CASSLADRVSGDTQYF.

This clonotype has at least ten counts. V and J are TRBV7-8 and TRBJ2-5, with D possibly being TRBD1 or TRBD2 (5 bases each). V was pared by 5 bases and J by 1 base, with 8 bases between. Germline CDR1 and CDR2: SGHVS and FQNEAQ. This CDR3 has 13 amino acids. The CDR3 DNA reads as TGTGCCAGCAGCGTGGGGGTCCAAGAGACCCAGTACTTC. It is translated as CASSVGVQETQYF.

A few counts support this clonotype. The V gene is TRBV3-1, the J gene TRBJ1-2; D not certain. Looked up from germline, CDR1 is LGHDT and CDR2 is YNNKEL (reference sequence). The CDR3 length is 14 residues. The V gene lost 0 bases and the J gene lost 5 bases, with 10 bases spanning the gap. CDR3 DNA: TGTGCCAGCAGCCAAGATAGAGAAGATTATGGCTACACCTTC. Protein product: CASSQDREDYGYTF.

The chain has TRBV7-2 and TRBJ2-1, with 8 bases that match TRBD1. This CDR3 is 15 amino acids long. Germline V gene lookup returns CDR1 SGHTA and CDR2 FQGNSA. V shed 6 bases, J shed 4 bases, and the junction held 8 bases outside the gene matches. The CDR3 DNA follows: TGTGCCAGCAGTTATCCGCGGACAGGGTACAATGAGCAGTTCTTC. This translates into CASSYPRTGYNEQFF.

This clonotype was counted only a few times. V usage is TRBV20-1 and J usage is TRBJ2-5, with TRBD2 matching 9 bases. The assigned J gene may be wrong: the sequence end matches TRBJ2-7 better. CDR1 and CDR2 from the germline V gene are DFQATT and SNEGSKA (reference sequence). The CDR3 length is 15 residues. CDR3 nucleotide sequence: TGCAGTGCTAGTGTCGATAGCGGGAGTGGTTACGAGCAGTACTTC. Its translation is CSASVDSGSGYEQYF.

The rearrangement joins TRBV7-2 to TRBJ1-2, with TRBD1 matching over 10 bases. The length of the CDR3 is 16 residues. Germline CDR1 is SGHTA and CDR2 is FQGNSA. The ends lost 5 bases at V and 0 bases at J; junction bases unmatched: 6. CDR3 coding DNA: TGTGCCAGCAGCCCCTGGACAGGGGGGCCTAACTATGGCTACACCTTC. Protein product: CASSPWTGGPNYGYTF.